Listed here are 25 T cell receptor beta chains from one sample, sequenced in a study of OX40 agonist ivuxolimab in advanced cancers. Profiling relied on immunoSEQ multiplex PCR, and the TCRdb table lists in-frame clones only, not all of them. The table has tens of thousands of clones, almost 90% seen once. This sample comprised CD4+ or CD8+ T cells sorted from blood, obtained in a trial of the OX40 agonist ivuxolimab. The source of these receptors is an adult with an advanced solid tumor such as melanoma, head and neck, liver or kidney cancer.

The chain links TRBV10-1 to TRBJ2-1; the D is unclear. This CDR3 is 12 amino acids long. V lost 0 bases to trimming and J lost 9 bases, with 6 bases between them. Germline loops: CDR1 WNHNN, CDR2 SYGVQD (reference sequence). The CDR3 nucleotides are TGCGCCAGCAGTGAGTCATCGGGTGAGCAGTTCTTC. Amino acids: CASSESSGEQFF.

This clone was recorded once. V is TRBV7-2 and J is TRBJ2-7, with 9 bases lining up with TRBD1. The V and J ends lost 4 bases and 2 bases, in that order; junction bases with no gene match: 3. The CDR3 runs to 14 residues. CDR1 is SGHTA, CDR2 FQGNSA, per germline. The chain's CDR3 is CASSSGTGTYEQYF. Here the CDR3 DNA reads TGTGCCAGCAGCTCCGGGACAGGGACCTACGAGCAGTACTTC.

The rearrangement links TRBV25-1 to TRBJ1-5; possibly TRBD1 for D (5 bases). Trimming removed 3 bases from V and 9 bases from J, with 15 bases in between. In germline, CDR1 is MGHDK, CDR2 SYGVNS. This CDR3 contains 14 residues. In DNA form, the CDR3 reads TGTGCCAGCAGTGACGGGGGGGACCTTCGGCCCCAGCATTTT. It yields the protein CASSDGGDLRPQHF. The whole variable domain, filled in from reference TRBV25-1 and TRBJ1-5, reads EADIYQTPRYLVIGTGKKITLECSQTMGHDKMYWYQQDPGMELHLIHYSYGVNSTEKGDLSSESTVSRIRTEHFPLTLESARPSHTSQYLCASSDGGDLRPQHFGDGTRLSIL.

CDR3 sequence: CATRAENRGYGYTF. The CDR3 DNA reads TGTGCCACCAGGGCGGAGAACAGAGGCTATGGCTACACCTTC. The chain combines TRBV10-3 with TRBJ1-2, with D perhaps matching TRBD1 (5 bases). This CDR3 is built from 14 residues. The V end lost 10 bases, the J end lost 4 bases, and 19 bases lay between the germline ends. The germline gives CDR1 ENHRY, CDR2 SYGVKD.

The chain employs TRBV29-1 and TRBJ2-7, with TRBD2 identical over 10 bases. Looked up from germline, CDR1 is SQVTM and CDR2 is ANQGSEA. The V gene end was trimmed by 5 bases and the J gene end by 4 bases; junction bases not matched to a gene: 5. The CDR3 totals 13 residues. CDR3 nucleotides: TGCAGCGTTACGCCTAGCGGGAGTTACGAGCAGTACTTC. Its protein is CSVTPSGSYEQYF.

CDR3 loop: CASSHRTSGTGELFF. The DNA for the CDR3 is TGTGCCAGCAGCCACCGGACTAGCGGCACCGGGGAGCTGTTTTTT. The chain joins TRBV7-9 to TRBJ2-2; 10 positions match TRBD2. CDR1 SEHNR and CDR2 FQNEAQ come from the germline V gene (reference sequence). With 5 bases clipped from V and 4 bases from J, the junction kept 4 bases outside the gene matches. The CDR3 has 15 residues. Variable domain in full (rest from reference TRBV7-9 and TRBJ2-2): DTGVSQNPRHKITKRGQNVTFRCDPISEHNRLYWYRQTLGQGPEFLTYFQNEAQLEKSRLLSDRFSAERPKGSFSTLEIQRTEQGDSAMYLCASSHRTSGTGELFFGEGSRLTVL.

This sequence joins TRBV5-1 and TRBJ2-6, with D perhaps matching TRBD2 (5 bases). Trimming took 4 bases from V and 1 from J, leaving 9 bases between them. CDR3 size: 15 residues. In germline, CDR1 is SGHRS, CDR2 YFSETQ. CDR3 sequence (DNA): TGCGCCAGCAGCAGAGAGGGATCTGGGGCCAACGTCCTGACTTTC. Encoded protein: CASSREGSGANVLTF.

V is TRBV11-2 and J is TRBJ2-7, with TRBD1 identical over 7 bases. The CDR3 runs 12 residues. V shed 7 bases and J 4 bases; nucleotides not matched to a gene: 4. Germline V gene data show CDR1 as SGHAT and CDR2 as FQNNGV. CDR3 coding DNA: TGTGCCAGCAACGGACAGGTTTACGAGCAGTACTTC. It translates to CASNGQVYEQYF.

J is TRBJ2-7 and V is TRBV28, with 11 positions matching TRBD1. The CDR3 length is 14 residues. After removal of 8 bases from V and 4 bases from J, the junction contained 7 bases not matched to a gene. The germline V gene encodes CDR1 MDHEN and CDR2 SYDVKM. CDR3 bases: TGTGCCAGCGGACCGGGACAGGGGGTTTACGAGCAGTACTTC. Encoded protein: CASGPGQGVYEQYF.

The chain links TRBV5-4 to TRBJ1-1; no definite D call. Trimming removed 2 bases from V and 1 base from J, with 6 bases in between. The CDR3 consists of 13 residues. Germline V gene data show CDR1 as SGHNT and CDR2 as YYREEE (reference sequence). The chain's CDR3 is CASSLVSNTEAFF. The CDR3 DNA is TGTGCCAGCAGCTTAGTATCGAACACTGAAGCTTTCTTT.

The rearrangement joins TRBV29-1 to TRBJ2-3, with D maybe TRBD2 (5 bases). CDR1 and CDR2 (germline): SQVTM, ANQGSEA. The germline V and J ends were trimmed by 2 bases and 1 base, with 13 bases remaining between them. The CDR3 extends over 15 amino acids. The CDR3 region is CSVERLGLGTDTQYF. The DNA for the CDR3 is TGCAGCGTTGAACGGCTAGGACTGGGCACAGATACGCAGTATTTT.

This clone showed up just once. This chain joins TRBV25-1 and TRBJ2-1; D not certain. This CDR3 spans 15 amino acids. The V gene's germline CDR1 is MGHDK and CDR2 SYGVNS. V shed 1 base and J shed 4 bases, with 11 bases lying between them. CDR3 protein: CASSESLAIYNEQFF. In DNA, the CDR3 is TGTGCCAGCAGTGAATCTTTGGCTATTTACAATGAGCAGTTCTTC.

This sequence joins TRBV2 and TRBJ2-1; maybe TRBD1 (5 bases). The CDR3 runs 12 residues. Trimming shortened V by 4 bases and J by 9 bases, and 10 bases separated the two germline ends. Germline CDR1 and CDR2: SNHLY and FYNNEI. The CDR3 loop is CASSAAGLEQFF. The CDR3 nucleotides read TGTGCCAGCAGTGCCGCAGGGCTTGAGCAGTTCTTC.

The CDR3: CASRPKGWSGYTF. CDR3 nucleotides: TGTGCCAGCAGGCCCAAGGGTTGGAGTGGCTACACCTTC. The rearrangement links TRBV27 to TRBJ1-2; D not certain. Trimming cost V 6 bases and J 7 bases, with 15 bases left between them. Germline lookup yields CDR1 MNHEY and CDR2 SMNVEV (reference sequence). The CDR3 totals 13 residues.

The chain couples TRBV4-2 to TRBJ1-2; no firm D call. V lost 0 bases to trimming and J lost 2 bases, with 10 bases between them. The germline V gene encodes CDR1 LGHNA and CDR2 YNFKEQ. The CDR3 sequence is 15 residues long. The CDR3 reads CASSQDSDKNYGYTF. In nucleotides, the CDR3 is TGTGCCAGCAGCCAAGACAGTGACAAAAACTATGGCTACACCTTC.

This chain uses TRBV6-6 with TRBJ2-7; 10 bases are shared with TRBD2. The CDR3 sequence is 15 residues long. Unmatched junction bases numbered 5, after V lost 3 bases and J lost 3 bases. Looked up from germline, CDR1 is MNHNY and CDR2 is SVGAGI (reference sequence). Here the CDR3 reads CASSYKREGLYEQYF. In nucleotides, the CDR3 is TGTGCCAGCAGTTATAAGCGGGAGGGCCTCTACGAGCAGTACTTC.

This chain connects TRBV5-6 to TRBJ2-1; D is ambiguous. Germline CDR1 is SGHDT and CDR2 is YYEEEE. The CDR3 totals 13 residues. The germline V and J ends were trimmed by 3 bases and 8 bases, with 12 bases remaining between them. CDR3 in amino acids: CASSYRDRDEQFF. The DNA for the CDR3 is TGTGCCAGCAGCTATCGAGATCGGGATGAGCAGTTCTTC.

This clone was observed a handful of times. CDR3 in amino acids: CASSSSGTNEQFF. Here the CDR3 DNA reads TGTGCCAGCAGCTCCTCCGGGACTAATGAGCAGTTCTTC. The genes are TRBV5-4 and TRBJ2-1; a weak D match, TRBD2 (6 bases). The germline V gene has CDR1 SGHNT and CDR2 YYREEE (reference sequence). The CDR3 is 13 amino acids. The V and J ends lost 3 bases and 7 bases respectively, with 11 bases between them. The full variable domain, with the rest looked up from reference TRBV5-4 and TRBJ2-1, is ETGVTQSPTHLIKTRGQQVTLRCSSQSGHNTVSWYQQALGQGPQFIFQYYREEENGRGNFPPRFSGLQFPNYSSELNVNALELDDSALYLCASSSSGTNEQFFGPGTRLTVL.

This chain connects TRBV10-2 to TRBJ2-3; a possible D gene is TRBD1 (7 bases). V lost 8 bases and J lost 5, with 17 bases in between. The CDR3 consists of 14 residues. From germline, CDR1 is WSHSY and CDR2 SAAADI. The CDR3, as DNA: TGCGCCAGCGGACGGCGACAGGGAGGAGATACGCAGTATTTT. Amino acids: CASGRRQGGDTQYF.

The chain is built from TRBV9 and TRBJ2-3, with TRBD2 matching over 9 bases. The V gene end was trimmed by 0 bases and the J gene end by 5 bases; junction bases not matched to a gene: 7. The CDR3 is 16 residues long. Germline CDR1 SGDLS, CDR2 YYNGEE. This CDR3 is CASSVGSGGGIDTQYF. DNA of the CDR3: TGTGCCAGCAGCGTAGGTAGCGGGGGAGGGATAGATACGCAGTATTTT.

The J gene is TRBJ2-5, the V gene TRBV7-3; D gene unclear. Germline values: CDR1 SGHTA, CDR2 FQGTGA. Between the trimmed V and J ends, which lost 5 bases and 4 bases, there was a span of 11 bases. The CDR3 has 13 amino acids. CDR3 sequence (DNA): TGTGCCAGCAGCGCGCTAGGTAGAGAGACCCAGTACTTC. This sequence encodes CASSALGRETQYF.

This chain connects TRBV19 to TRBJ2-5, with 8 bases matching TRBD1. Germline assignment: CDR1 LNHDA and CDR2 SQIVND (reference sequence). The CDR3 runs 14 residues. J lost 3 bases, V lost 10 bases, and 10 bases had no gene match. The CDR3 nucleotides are TGTGCCACTAAACCGACAGGGGAAGAAGAGACCCAGTACTTC. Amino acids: CATKPTGEEETQYF.

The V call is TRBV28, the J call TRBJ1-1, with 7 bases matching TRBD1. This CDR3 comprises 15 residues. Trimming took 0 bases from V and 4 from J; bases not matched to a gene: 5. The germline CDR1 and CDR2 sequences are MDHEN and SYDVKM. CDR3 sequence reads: CASSLWQGGITEAFF. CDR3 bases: TGTGCCAGCAGTTTATGGCAGGGGGGGATCACTGAAGCTTTCTTT.

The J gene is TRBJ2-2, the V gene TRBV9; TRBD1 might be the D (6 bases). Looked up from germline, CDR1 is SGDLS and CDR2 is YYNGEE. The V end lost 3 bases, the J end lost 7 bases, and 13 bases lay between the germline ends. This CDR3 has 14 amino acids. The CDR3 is CASSAQQGYGELFF. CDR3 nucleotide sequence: TGTGCCAGCAGCGCCCAACAGGGCTACGGGGAGCTGTTTTTT.

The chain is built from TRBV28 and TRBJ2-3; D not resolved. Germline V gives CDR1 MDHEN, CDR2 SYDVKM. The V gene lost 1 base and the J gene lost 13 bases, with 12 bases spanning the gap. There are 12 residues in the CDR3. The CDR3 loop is CASSLSFGFEYF. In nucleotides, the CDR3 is TGTGCCAGCAGTTTATCCTTTGGGTTCGAGTATTTT.